This entry describes one TCR beta chain. The sample originates from a study of control samples from healthy donors and cancer patients. The assay was immunoSEQ multiplex PCR, and TCRdb's table has in-frame clones only and misses some. The sample contains more than 25,000 clones, about 85% of which appear only once. The source is a female donor with melanoma. Material: formalin-fixed, paraffin-embedded tissue.

CDR3 sequence reads: CASSFVPPGRGEFF. For the CDR3, the DNA is TGTGCCAGCAGTTTTGTCCCCCCCGGTCGGGGCGAATTCTTC. The V gene is TRBV27, the J gene TRBJ2-1, with D perhaps given as TRBD1 or TRBD2 (5 bases each). The length of the CDR3 is 14 residues. With 3 bases removed from V and 16 bases from J, the gap between germline ends came to 22 bases. CDR1 is MNHEY, CDR2 SMNVEV, per germline (reference sequence).